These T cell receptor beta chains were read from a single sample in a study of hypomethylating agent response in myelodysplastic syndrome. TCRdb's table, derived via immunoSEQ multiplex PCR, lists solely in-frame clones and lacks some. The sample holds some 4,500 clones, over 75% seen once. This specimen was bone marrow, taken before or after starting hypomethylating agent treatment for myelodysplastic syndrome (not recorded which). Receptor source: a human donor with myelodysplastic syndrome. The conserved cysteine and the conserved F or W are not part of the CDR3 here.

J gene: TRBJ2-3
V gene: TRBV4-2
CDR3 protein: ASSPLEEGVPDTQY

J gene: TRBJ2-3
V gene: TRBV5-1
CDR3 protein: ASSDPSGSTDTQY

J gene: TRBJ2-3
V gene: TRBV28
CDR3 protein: ASSSPPQLTDTQY

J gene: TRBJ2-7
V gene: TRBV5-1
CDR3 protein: ASSVGQGSYEQY

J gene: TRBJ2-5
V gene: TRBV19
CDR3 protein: ASSPQSRWGETQY

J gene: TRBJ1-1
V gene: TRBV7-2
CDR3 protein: ASSHPGTGTEAF

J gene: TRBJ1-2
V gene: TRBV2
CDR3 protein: ASSEALQSARGAIYGYT

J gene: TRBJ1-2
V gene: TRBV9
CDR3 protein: ASSVGAHYGYT

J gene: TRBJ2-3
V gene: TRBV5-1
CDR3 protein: ASSLVGQGGTDTQY

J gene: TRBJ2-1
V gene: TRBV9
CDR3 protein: ASSVAGTLYNEQF

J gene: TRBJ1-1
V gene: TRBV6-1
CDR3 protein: ASSGGTEAF

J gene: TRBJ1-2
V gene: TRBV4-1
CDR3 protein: ASSRDGGYT

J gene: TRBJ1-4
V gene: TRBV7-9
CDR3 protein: ASSPKGGSNEKLF

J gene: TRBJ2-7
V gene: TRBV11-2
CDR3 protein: ASSPGGGLYEQY

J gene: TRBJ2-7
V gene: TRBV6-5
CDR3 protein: ASSTGTGAEQY

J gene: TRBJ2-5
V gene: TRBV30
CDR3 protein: AWSVGEGTQY

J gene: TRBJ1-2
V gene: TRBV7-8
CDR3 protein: ASSFPTGNHGYT

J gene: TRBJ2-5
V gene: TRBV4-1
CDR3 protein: ASSQVSEGYEETQY

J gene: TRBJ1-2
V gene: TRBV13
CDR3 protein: ASSSRQIYGYT

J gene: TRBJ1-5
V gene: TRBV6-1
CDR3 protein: ASRDRRWEPQH

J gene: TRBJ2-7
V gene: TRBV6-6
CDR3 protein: ASREGTGGIYEQY

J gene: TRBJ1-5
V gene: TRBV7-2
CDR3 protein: ASGQGKSNQPQH

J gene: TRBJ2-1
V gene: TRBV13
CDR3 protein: ASSQETSSYNEQF

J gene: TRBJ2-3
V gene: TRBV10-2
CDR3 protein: ASSFGSGGTDTQY

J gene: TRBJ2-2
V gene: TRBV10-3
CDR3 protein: AISEVGLAGDTNTGELF

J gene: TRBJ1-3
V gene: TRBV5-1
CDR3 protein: ASSLAVSSGNTIY

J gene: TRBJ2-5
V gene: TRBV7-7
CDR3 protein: ASSRTGGRETQY

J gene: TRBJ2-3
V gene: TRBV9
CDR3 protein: ASSVFQASDTQY

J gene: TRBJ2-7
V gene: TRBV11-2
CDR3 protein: ASSLGAGAYEQY

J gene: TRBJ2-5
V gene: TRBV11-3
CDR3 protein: ASSPGSETQY

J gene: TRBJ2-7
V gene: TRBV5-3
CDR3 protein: ARSLASGQGFHEQY

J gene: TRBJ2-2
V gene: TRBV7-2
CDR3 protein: ASSFDSYTGELF

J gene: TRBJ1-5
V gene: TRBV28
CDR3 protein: ASSFLDQPQH

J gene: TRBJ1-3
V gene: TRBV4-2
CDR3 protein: ASSQDGDRASGRSGNTIY

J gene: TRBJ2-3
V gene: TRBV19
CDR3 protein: ASSIEARSVGRTDTQY

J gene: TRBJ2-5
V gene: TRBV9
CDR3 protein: ASSPQDGGWETQY

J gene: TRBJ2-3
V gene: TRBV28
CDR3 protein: ASRSPNDLTDTQY

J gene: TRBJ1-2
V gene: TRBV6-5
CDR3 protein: ASSYERGAPGYGYT

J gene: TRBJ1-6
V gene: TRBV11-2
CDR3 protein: ASSYARTGGRSPLH

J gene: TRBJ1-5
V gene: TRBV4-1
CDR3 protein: ASSQVQGSNQPQH

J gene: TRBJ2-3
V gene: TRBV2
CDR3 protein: ASLRTTRDVDTQY

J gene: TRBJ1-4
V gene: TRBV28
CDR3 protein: ASRSAVRELF

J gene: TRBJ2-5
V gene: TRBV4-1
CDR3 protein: ASSHGPQTGGPQETQY

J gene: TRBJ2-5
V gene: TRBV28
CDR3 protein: ASNTLQETQY